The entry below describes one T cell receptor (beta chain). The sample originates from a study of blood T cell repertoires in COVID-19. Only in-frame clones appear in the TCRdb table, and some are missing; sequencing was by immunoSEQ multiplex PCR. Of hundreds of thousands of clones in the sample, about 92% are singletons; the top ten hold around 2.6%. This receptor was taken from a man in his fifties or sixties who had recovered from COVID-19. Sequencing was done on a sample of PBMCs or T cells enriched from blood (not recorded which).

The CDR3 protein is CASSVDIGLYEQYF. The CDR3 nucleotides are TGTGCCAGCAGCGTAGATATCGGTCTCTACGAGCAGTACTTC. J is TRBJ2-7 and V is TRBV9; the D is unclear. Trimming left V 0 bases short and J 3 bases short, with 10 bases between. The germline V gene encodes CDR1 SGDLS and CDR2 YYNGEE. This CDR3 region has 14 residues. The full variable domain, completed using reference TRBV9 and TRBJ2-7, is DSGVTQTPKHLITATGQRVTLRCSPRSGDLSVYWYQQSLDQGLQFLIQYYNGEERAKGNILERFSAQQFPDLHSELNLSSLELGDSALYFCASSVDIGLYEQYFGPGTRLTVT.